This TCR beta chain was sequenced for a study of T cells after yellow fever vaccination. On this clonotype: Its antigen is unidentified.

TCRdb passed the 5' RACE reads through MiXCR, listing each CDR3 protein once. The table shows approximately 120,000 distinct CDR3 sequences, with about 8.2% occurring only once. Broader study findings: Abundant clonotypes from the bulk population could contaminate FACS-sorted repertoires.

The source of this sequence is a man between 18 and 29 years old who received the YFV17D yellow fever vaccine. This material consisted of CD8+ T cells sorted from PBMCs, taken on the day of the yellow fever booster vaccination.

The CDR3 is CASSLWRGTEAFF. The DNA of the CDR3 is TGCGCCAGCAGCCTCTGGAGGGGCACTGAAGCTTTCTTT. The V call is TRBV4-3, the J call TRBJ1-1; D perhaps matches TRBD1 (5 bases). Germline CDR1 and CDR2: LGHNA and YSLEER. Trimming shortened V by 4 bases and J by 4 bases, and 10 bases separated the two germline ends. The CDR3 is made up of 13 amino acids.